The 10 T cell receptor beta chains below were found in one sample sequenced in a study of beta chain features in type 1 diabetes. The whole isolated RNA underwent reverse transcription, so sequencing captured expressed TCRB transcripts. The data were produced by immunoSEQ multiplex PCR, yet TCRdb's version contains in-frame clones alone and is incomplete. The table has 220,000 or so clones, more than 65% seen once. Material for sequencing was naive CD4+ T cells from blood. The receptors derive from a man aged 30 to 39 in good health.

In its sample, this clone was seen a few times. The chain has TRBV19 and TRBJ2-5; 7 nucleotides line up with TRBD1. This CDR3 region has 13 residues. Trimming removed 11 bases from V and 4 bases from J; junction bases left unmatched: 10. From germline, CDR1 is LNHDA and CDR2 SQIVND (reference sequence). The CDR3 reads CAVGTAKGETQYF. The CDR3 nucleotides read TGTGCCGTGGGGACAGCCAAAGGAGAGACCCAGTACTTC.

This clone was seen a few times. The chain employs TRBV2 and TRBJ1-1; 9 positions match TRBD1. The trim removed 4 bases at V and 7 bases at J, leaving 1 base unmatched. The CDR3 contains 12 residues. Germline lookup yields CDR1 SNHLY and CDR2 FYNNEI. The CDR3 DNA reads as TGTGCCAGCAGTGTGGACAGGGGTGAAGCTTTCTTT. Translated: CASSVDRGEAFF.

The rearrangement joins TRBV29-1 to TRBJ1-5, with no clear D. V was shortened by 4 bases and J by 4 bases, with 11 bases between the two germline ends. Germline lookup yields CDR1 SQVTM and CDR2 ANQGSEA. The CDR3 is made up of 13 amino acids. The CDR3 reads CSVGGMGNQPQHF. CDR3 nucleotide sequence: TGCAGCGTTGGAGGGATGGGGAATCAGCCCCAGCATTTT.

V usage is TRBV2 and J usage is TRBJ2-1, with D perhaps matching TRBD1 or TRBD2 (7 bases each). The CDR3 contains 15 residues. CDR1 is SNHLY, CDR2 FYNNEI, per germline. V was pared by 8 bases and J by 1 base, with 15 bases between. The CDR3 DNA reads TGTGCCAGCTCCAACCAGGGGGGGTCCTACAATGAGCAGTTCTTC. This codes for CASSNQGGSYNEQFF.

The chain joins TRBV30 to TRBJ2-5; maybe TRBD1 (6 bases). V lost 5 bases and J lost 5, with 12 bases in between. The CDR3 extends over 12 amino acids. Germline V CDR1 and CDR2: GTSNPN, SVGIG (reference sequence). CDR3 DNA: TGTGCCTGGGCCCCAGGGGCTGAGACCCAGTACTTC. It translates to CAWAPGAETQYF.

This clone was seen only once. The chain employs TRBV20-1 and TRBJ2-1; 8 bases align to TRBD2. The trim removed 6 bases at V and 10 bases at J, leaving 5 bases unmatched. Germline V gene data show CDR1 as DFQATT and CDR2 as SNEGSKA (reference sequence). The CDR3 contains 11 residues. This chain's CDR3 is CSALTSGEQFF. CDR3 nucleotide sequence: TGCAGTGCACTTACTAGCGGAGAGCAGTTCTTC.

CDR3 sequence (DNA): TGTGCCAGCAGCTCCTTGGCGGGGTCGGAGCAGTTCTTC. Translating it yields CASSSLAGSEQFF. The chain is built from TRBV11-2 and TRBJ2-1; D perhaps matches TRBD2 (6 bases). The V gene's germline CDR1 is SGHAT and CDR2 FQNNGV. This CDR3 region has 13 residues. V dropped 4 bases and J dropped 10 bases, with 14 bases sitting between them.

V is TRBV7-2 and J is TRBJ2-5; D remains ambiguous. The V end lost 3 bases, the J end lost 4 bases, and 3 bases lay between the germline ends. This CDR3 comprises 11 residues. Germline V gene sequence: CDR1 SGHTA, CDR2 FQGNSA. CDR3 sequence reads: CASSFLETQYF. In DNA form, the CDR3 reads TGTGCCAGCAGCTTTCTAGAGACCCAGTACTTC.

The chain couples TRBV14 to TRBJ2-5; 10 positions agree with TRBD1. J was trimmed by 5 bases and V by 1 base; bases with no gene match: 4. The germline V gene encodes CDR1 SGHDN and CDR2 FVKESK. This CDR3 spans 15 amino acids. The CDR3: CASSQATGGFETQYF. DNA for the CDR3: TGTGCCAGCAGCCAAGCGACAGGGGGCTTCGAGACCCAGTACTTC.

This chain uses TRBV25-1 with TRBJ1-6, with TRBD1 matching 7 bases. V lost 6 bases, J lost 7 bases, and 12 bases stayed unmatched. The V gene's germline CDR1 is MGHDK and CDR2 SYGVNS. This CDR3 comprises 16 residues. The DNA of the CDR3 is TGTGCCAGCAGACAAACAGGGGTGTCAAACAATTCACCCCTCCACTTT. It codes for CASRQTGVSNNSPLHF.